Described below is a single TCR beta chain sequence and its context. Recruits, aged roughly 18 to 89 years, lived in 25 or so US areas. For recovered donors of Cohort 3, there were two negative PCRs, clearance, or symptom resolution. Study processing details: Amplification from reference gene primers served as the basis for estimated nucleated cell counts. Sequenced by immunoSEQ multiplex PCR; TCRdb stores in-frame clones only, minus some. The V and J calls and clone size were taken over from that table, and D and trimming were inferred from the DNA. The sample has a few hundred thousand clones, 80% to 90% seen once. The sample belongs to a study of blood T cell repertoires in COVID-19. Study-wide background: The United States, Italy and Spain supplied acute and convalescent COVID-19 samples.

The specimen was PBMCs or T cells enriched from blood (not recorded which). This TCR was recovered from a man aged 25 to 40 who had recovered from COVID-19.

The CDR3 loop reads CASSIQQASGYTF. CDR3 nucleotide sequence: TGTGCCAGTAGTATACAACAGGCGAGCGGCTACACCTTC. V is TRBV19 and J is TRBJ1-2; perhaps TRBD1 as D (5 bases). The CDR3 spans 13 residues. The germline V gene encodes CDR1 LNHDA and CDR2 SQIVND (reference sequence). The ends were cut back, 2 bases at V and 8 bases at J, with 12 bases in the middle. Complete variable domain (other parts from reference TRBV19 and TRBJ1-2): DGGITQSPKYLFRKEGQNVTLSCEQNLNHDAMYWYRQDPGQGLRLIYYSQIVNDFQKGDIAEGYSVSREKKESFPLTVTSAQKNPTAFYLCASSIQQASGYTFGSGTRLTVV.